The subject of this entry is one T cell receptor (beta chain). These data belong to a study of patients and donors after allogeneic stem cell transplantation. MiXCR, applied by TCRdb to the RT-PCR reads, yields one record per CDR3 protein. This sample has some 150,000 distinct CDR3 sequences, with 30% to 45% found just once. Germline V gene sequence: CDR1 MNHEY, CDR2 SVGEGT. V was cut by 7 bases and J by 3 bases, with 18 bases left in between. There are 15 residues in the CDR3. The V and J genes are TRBV6-2 or TRBV6-3 and TRBJ1-1; D perhaps matches TRBD1 (5 bases). The sequence was collected from a human donor who was either an allogeneic HSCT recipient or a stem cell or donor lymphocyte infusion donor (not recorded which). It is not recorded whose cells these are; they may come from a transplant donor. Sample: blood, either unsorted or a sorted T cell fraction (not recorded which). In DNA, the CDR3 is TGTGCCAGCACCACGAGGGGCTCCCCATACACTGAAGCTTTCTTT. Encoded protein: CASTTRGSPYTEAFF.